The 5 T cell receptor beta chains reported below all come from one sample, sequenced in a study of blood T cell repertoires in COVID-19. Here immunoSEQ multiplex PCR was the method, and the copy in TCRdb shows in-frame clones only, minus some. The table records over 150,000 clones, roughly 80% of them present only once. Input material: peripheral blood. All receptors derive from a woman aged 60-70 years with acute or convalescent COVID-19.

V usage is TRBV7-2 and J usage is TRBJ2-7; 7 bases match TRBD1. This CDR3 comprises 15 residues. V shed 2 bases, J shed 5 bases, and the junction held 9 bases outside the gene matches. From germline, CDR1 is SGHTA and CDR2 FQGNSA. The CDR3 bases are TGTGCCAGCAGCTTAATAGGGGGCCACGGGCACGAGCAGTACGTC. This codes for CASSLIGGHGHEQYV.

This sequence joins TRBV19 and TRBJ1-3; 11 bases align to TRBD1. The length of the CDR3 is 16 residues. Losses at the gene ends were 7 bases for V and 3 bases for J; bases not matched to a gene: 8. The germline V gene encodes CDR1 LNHDA and CDR2 SQIVND (reference sequence). Here the CDR3 reads CASKDRGQQGGNTIYF. Here the CDR3 DNA reads TGTGCCAGTAAGGACAGGGGGCAACAAGGTGGAAACACCATATATTTT. The full variable domain, completed using reference TRBV19 and TRBJ1-3, is DGGITQSPKYLFRKEGQNVTLSCEQNLNHDAMYWYRQDPGQGLRLIYYSQIVNDFQKGDIAEGYSVSREKKESFPLTVTSAQKNPTAFYLCASKDRGQQGGNTIYFGEGSWLTVV.

The chain uses TRBV5-1 and TRBJ2-3, with TRBD2 matching over 14 bases. V was clipped by 3 bases and J by 4 bases; unmatched bases: 4. The germline CDR1 and CDR2 sequences are SGHRS and YFSETQ. CDR3 size: 16 residues. CDR3 sequence: CASSSGLAGGSDTQYF. The CDR3 nucleotides read TGCGCCAGCAGCTCCGGACTAGCGGGGGGCTCAGATACGCAGTATTTT.

This clone was recorded only once. V usage is TRBV5-4 and J usage is TRBJ1-2, with D perhaps TRBD1 (6 bases). The CDR3 runs 16 residues. Between the trimmed V and J ends, which lost 0 bases and 1 base, there was a span of 13 bases. Looked up from germline, CDR1 is SGHNT and CDR2 is YYREEE (reference sequence). In DNA form, the CDR3 reads TGTGCCAGCAGCTTGGCTACAGGGAGTTTTAACTATGGCTACACCTTC. Amino acids: CASSLATGSFNYGYTF. The variable domain in full, with the rest retrieved from reference TRBV5-4 and TRBJ1-2, is ETGVTQSPTHLIKTRGQQVTLRCSSQSGHNTVSWYQQALGQGPQFIFQYYREEENGRGNFPPRFSGLQFPNYSSELNVNALELDDSALYLCASSLATGSFNYGYTFGSGTRLTVV.

This clone has only one observation. The chain couples TRBV29-1 to TRBJ1-1, with 8 bases aligning to TRBD1. Germline V lookup: CDR1 SQVTM, CDR2 ANQGSEA. Trimming at V came to 6 bases and at J to 1 base, leaving 7 bases not matched to a gene. The CDR3 is 14 residues long. CDR3: CSVGVGTGNTEAFF. DNA of the CDR3: TGCAGCGTGGGAGTCGGGACAGGGAACACTGAAGCTTTCTTT.